This TCR beta chain is drawn from a study of T cells in Graves' hyperthyroidism and ophthalmopathy. The CDR3 length is 11 residues. Trimming stripped 3 bases from V and 6 bases from J, with 6 bases between. The germline gives CDR1 DFQATT, CDR2 SNEGSKA (reference sequence). General study results and limits: Ophthalmopathy was predicted by the model a median of approximately six months ahead of onset. Using 13 V-J features, a model discriminated ophthalmopathy from stable hyperthyroidism. Most thyroid clonotypes expanded above 0.001 were also detected in blood.

From RNA transcripts, TCR beta CDR3 regions were amplified. The HTBI primer set drove a first-round RT-PCR of the TCR CDR3. TCRdb reprocessed the multiplex PCR reads via MiXCR and lists one record per CDR3 protein. The data hold about 570,000 distinct CDR3 sequences, with around 46% observed a single time. The table lists this clonotype with a few counts. Antigen: not known. Diagnoses were established using clinical symptoms, serum thyroxine and TRAb, thyroid ultrasound and orbital computed tomography. The clonotype comes from an adult woman with Graves' disease, either hyperthyroidism or ophthalmopathy (not recorded which). The sequenced material came from peripheral blood or thyroid tissue (not recorded which). This chain connects TRBV20-1 to TRBJ1-3; no reliable D call. In DNA form, the CDR3 reads TGCAGTGCTAGTCCGATAAACACCATATATTTT. This gives the protein CSASPINTIYF.